Listed below are T cell receptor beta chains from one sample, sequenced in a study of blood T cell repertoires in COVID-19. Using immunoSEQ multiplex PCR, the repertoire was profiled, and TCRdb retains in-frame clones only, with some absent. The table shows about 200,000 clones, with roughly 84% occurring only once. Specimen: peripheral blood. All receptors derive from a middle-aged man with active or convalescent COVID-19. Each CDR3 is given with its conserved first and last residue. D genes are given only for firm matches. Size values are once, few and many counts, or a class for expanded clones, and some rows have none.

j_call: TRBJ2-1; d_call: .; v_call: TRBV9; clone_size: once; cdr3_nt: TGTGCCAGCAGCGTTCAGGACAGCGTCTCCTACAATGAGCAGTTCTTC; cdr3_aa: CASSVQDSVSYNEQFF
j_call: TRBJ1-1; d_call: TRBD1; v_call: TRBV5-1; clone_size: .; cdr3_nt: TGCGCCAGCAGCTTGACAGGGGCGAACACTGAAGCTTTCTTT; cdr3_aa: CASSLTGANTEAFF
j_call: TRBJ2-7; d_call: TRBD2; v_call: TRBV4-1; clone_size: .; cdr3_nt: TGCGCCAGCAGCCTAGTGGAAGCGGGAGTCCACGAGCAGTACTTC; cdr3_aa: CASSLVEAGVHEQYF
j_call: TRBJ2-1; d_call: .; v_call: TRBV7-3; clone_size: .; cdr3_nt: TGTGCCAGCAGCTTATCGGGAGAAAATGAGCAGTTCTTC; cdr3_aa: CASSLSGENEQFF
j_call: TRBJ2-7; d_call: .; v_call: TRBV10-1; clone_size: few; cdr3_nt: TGCGCCAGCAGTGAGCCCCCCTTCCCGTCGACAGATCCCTACGAGCAGTACTTC; cdr3_aa: CASSEPPFPSTDPYEQYF
j_call: TRBJ1-1; d_call: TRBD1; v_call: TRBV28; clone_size: .; cdr3_nt: TGTGCCAGCAGTTTATTGGGACAGGGGGCGGACACTGAAGCTTTCTTT; cdr3_aa: CASSLLGQGADTEAFF
j_call: TRBJ1-5; d_call: .; v_call: TRBV27; clone_size: .; cdr3_nt: TGTGCCAGCAGCCGCCAGGAGGGACAGCCCCAGCATTTT; cdr3_aa: CASSRQEGQPQHF
j_call: TRBJ2-7; d_call: TRBD2; v_call: TRBV28; clone_size: once; cdr3_nt: TGTGCCAGCAGTTTGCCAACCGGGACTAGCAGTCGGGCTTACGAGCAGTACTTC; cdr3_aa: CASSLPTGTSSRAYEQYF
j_call: TRBJ2-3; d_call: TRBD1; v_call: TRBV18; clone_size: .; cdr3_nt: TGTGCCAGCTCACCAGCCGGCCCGGTAAAGAGGGGGCCAGATACGCAGTATTTT; cdr3_aa: CASSPAGPVKRGPDTQYF
j_call: TRBJ2-2; d_call: .; v_call: TRBV11-2; clone_size: once; cdr3_nt: TGTGCCAGCAGCTTAGCGGGGTCGAACACCGGGGAGCTGTTTTTT; cdr3_aa: CASSLAGSNTGELFF
j_call: TRBJ1-1; d_call: .; v_call: TRBV27; clone_size: .; cdr3_nt: TGTGCCAGCAGCCTCCCAGGGGCCACTGAAGCTTTCTTT; cdr3_aa: CASSLPGATEAFF
j_call: TRBJ1-2; d_call: .; v_call: TRBV19; clone_size: once; cdr3_nt: TGTGCCAGTAGTCCACAGGGTACGGGTTATGGCTACACCTTC; cdr3_aa: CASSPQGTGYGYTF
j_call: TRBJ1-4; d_call: TRBD1; v_call: TRBV27; clone_size: .; cdr3_nt: TGTGCCAGTATGGACAGGGTGGCTAATGAAAAACTGTTTTTT; cdr3_aa: CASMDRVANEKLFF
j_call: TRBJ1-1; d_call: .; v_call: TRBV18; clone_size: .; cdr3_nt: TGTGCCAGCTCACCACCGATAAGGGGAGGAAGCACTGAAGCTTTCTTT; cdr3_aa: CASSPPIRGGSTEAFF
j_call: TRBJ2-1; d_call: .; v_call: TRBV19; clone_size: .; cdr3_nt: TGTGCCAGTAGTAGTGGGGGCTATAATGAGCAGTTCTTC; cdr3_aa: CASSSGGYNEQFF
j_call: TRBJ1-1; d_call: TRBD1; v_call: TRBV12-3/TRBV12-4; clone_size: .; cdr3_nt: TGTGCCAGCAGGCGGACAGGACTTGAAGCTTTCTTT; cdr3_aa: CASRRTGLEAFF
j_call: TRBJ2-1; d_call: .; v_call: TRBV18; clone_size: .; cdr3_nt: TGTGCCAGCTCCCCTAGTGGCGGGGACTCCTACAATGAGCAGTTCTTC; cdr3_aa: CASSPSGGDSYNEQFF
j_call: TRBJ2-2; d_call: TRBD1; v_call: TRBV7-3; clone_size: .; cdr3_nt: TGTGCCAGCAGCACAATGACAGGGTACACCGGGGAGCTGTTTTTT; cdr3_aa: CASSTMTGYTGELFF
j_call: TRBJ2-1; d_call: .; v_call: TRBV7-3; clone_size: .; cdr3_nt: TGTGCCAGCAGCTTAACACAGGGTCTATCCTACAATGAGCAGTTCTTC; cdr3_aa: CASSLTQGLSYNEQFF
j_call: TRBJ1-1; d_call: .; v_call: TRBV4-1; clone_size: .; cdr3_nt: TGCGCCAGCAGCCCCCAACGGCGGCAGAACACTGAAGCTTTCTTT; cdr3_aa: CASSPQRRQNTEAFF
j_call: TRBJ2-2; d_call: .; v_call: TRBV5-4; clone_size: .; cdr3_nt: TGTGCCAGCAGCTTGGCCGCAGGACTCCACACCGGGGAGCTGTTTTTT; cdr3_aa: CASSLAAGLHTGELFF
j_call: TRBJ1-5; d_call: .; v_call: TRBV30; clone_size: .; cdr3_nt: TGTGCCTGGAGGTCAACGGGCTCCAGAGGGCAGCCCCAGCATTTT; cdr3_aa: CAWRSTGSRGQPQHF
j_call: TRBJ1-6; d_call: TRBD1; v_call: TRBV28; clone_size: .; cdr3_nt: TGTGCCAGCAGTTTATGGAGGGGGACAGGGGAAAATTCACCCCTCCACTTT; cdr3_aa: CASSLWRGTGENSPLHF
j_call: TRBJ2-5; d_call: .; v_call: TRBV7-9; clone_size: .; cdr3_nt: TGTGCCAGCAGTCAACGCGGTCAGGGGCTGGAGACCCAGTACTTC; cdr3_aa: CASSQRGQGLETQYF
j_call: TRBJ2-5; d_call: TRBD1; v_call: TRBV28; clone_size: .; cdr3_nt: TGTGCCAGCAGTTTCTACAGGGGGCAAGAGACCCAGTACTTC; cdr3_aa: CASSFYRGQETQYF
j_call: TRBJ2-1; d_call: TRBD1; v_call: TRBV24-1; clone_size: .; cdr3_nt: TGTGCCACCAGTGACCCGGGACAGGGCTCCAATGAGCAGTTCTTC; cdr3_aa: CATSDPGQGSNEQFF
j_call: TRBJ1-2; d_call: TRBD1; v_call: TRBV7-8; clone_size: .; cdr3_nt: TGTGCCAGCAGCTTCCAAATTAGCGCCGACAGGGGGAACTATGGCTACACCTTC; cdr3_aa: CASSFQISADRGNYGYTF
j_call: TRBJ2-7; d_call: .; v_call: TRBV28; clone_size: .; cdr3_nt: TGTGCCAGCAGTTTAACAAATACCTACGAGCAGTACTTC; cdr3_aa: CASSLTNTYEQYF
j_call: TRBJ2-1; d_call: TRBD2; v_call: TRBV5-1; clone_size: .; cdr3_nt: TGCGCCAGCAGCTCGGGACTAGCGGGGGGCAATGAGCAGTTCTTC; cdr3_aa: CASSSGLAGGNEQFF
j_call: TRBJ1-2; d_call: .; v_call: TRBV28; clone_size: .; cdr3_nt: TGTGCCAGCGATTTGAGGAAAGGTTCGGGGACTATATACTACACCTTC; cdr3_aa: CASDLRKGSGTIYYTF
j_call: TRBJ2-1; d_call: .; v_call: TRBV7-9; clone_size: .; cdr3_nt: TGTGCCAGCAGCTTCGTTGCTAGATCGATCGATGAGCAGTTCTTC; cdr3_aa: CASSFVARSIDEQFF
j_call: TRBJ1-2; d_call: TRBD1; v_call: TRBV5-1; clone_size: .; cdr3_nt: TGCGCCAGCAGCAACGACAGGGGAGGGCGGTATGGCTACACCTTC; cdr3_aa: CASSNDRGGRYGYTF